This T cell receptor beta chain was identified during a study of blood T cell repertoires in COVID-19. TCRdb keeps only in-frame clones here, not all; method: immunoSEQ multiplex PCR. The sample includes around 64,000 clones, roughly 84% of them seen just once. Germline assignment: CDR1 SGHTA and CDR2 FQGNSA. The CDR3 spans 15 residues. Trimming removed 5 bases from V and 2 bases from J, with 15 bases in between. Sequencing was performed on peripheral blood. The TCR originated in a young woman with acute or convalescent COVID-19. V gene TRBV7-2 combines with J gene TRBJ2-5; unclear D gene. The CDR3 loop is CASSQMGQPQETQYF. The CDR3 nucleotides are TGTGCCAGCAGCCAAATGGGCCAGCCTCAAGAGACCCAGTACTTC.